A selection of T cell receptor beta chains follows, all from one sample in a study of blood T cell repertoires in COVID-19. This table comes from immunoSEQ multiplex PCR, and its TCRdb copy is limited to in-frame clones, with some not included. The table includes about 42,000 clones, roughly nine tenths detected once. Source material: peripheral blood. Source of these receptors: a human donor in a cohort sampled during active COVID-19. Both conserved end residues are part of each CDR3. Fields, in order: D gene, clone size, CDR3 length, V gene, J gene, CDR3 protein, CDR3 DNA. The D gene is left open where the match is weak. Not every row has a clone size; where given, it reads once, few, many or a size class.

D gene: .; clone size: once; CDR3 length: 16; V gene: TRBV6-2/TRBV6-3; J gene: TRBJ2-5; CDR3 protein: CASSYSRLGYKETQYF; CDR3 DNA: TGTGCCAGCAGTTACTCGCGGCTCGGGTATAAAGAGACCCAGTACTTC
D gene: .; clone size: .; CDR3 length: 12; V gene: TRBV2; J gene: TRBJ2-2; CDR3 protein: CASSGGGGELFF; CDR3 DNA: TGTGCCAGCAGCGGGGGAGGCGGGGAGCTGTTTTTT
D gene: TRBD2; clone size: .; CDR3 length: 15; V gene: TRBV7-6; J gene: TRBJ2-3; CDR3 protein: CASSLVAGLGDTQYF; CDR3 DNA: TGTGCCAGCAGCTTAGTAGCGGGGCTGGGTGATACGCAGTATTTT
D gene: .; clone size: once; CDR3 length: 15; V gene: TRBV2; J gene: TRBJ1-4; CDR3 protein: CASRNTGLTNEKLFF; CDR3 DNA: TGTGCCAGCAGGAATACAGGGTTAACTAATGAAAAACTGTTTTTT
D gene: TRBD1; clone size: .; CDR3 length: 13; V gene: TRBV19; J gene: TRBJ2-1; CDR3 protein: CATWTGMYNEQFF; CDR3 DNA: TGTGCCACCTGGACAGGGATGTACAATGAGCAGTTCTTC
D gene: .; clone size: few; CDR3 length: 14; V gene: TRBV7-2; J gene: TRBJ2-1; CDR3 protein: CASSPAAGWDEQFF; CDR3 DNA: TGTGCCAGCAGCCCGGCGGCAGGGTGGGATGAGCAGTTCTTC
D gene: TRBD1; clone size: .; CDR3 length: 14; V gene: TRBV11-2; J gene: TRBJ1-1; CDR3 protein: CASSPGTDNTEAFF; CDR3 DNA: TGTGCCAGCAGCCCAGGGACAGATAACACTGAAGCTTTCTTT
D gene: TRBD1; clone size: .; CDR3 length: 14; V gene: TRBV7-6; J gene: TRBJ2-1; CDR3 protein: CASSLRQGRDEQFF; CDR3 DNA: TGTGCCAGCAGCCTCCGACAGGGAAGGGATGAGCAGTTCTTC
D gene: .; clone size: .; CDR3 length: 14; V gene: TRBV6-6; J gene: TRBJ2-5; CDR3 protein: CASSSQMIQETQYF; CDR3 DNA: TGTGCCAGCAGTTCGCAGATGATACAAGAGACCCAGTACTTC
D gene: TRBD1; clone size: .; CDR3 length: 14; V gene: TRBV5-1; J gene: TRBJ2-7; CDR3 protein: CASSSGQGLYEQYF; CDR3 DNA: TGCGCCAGCAGCTCTGGACAGGGGTTATACGAGCAGTACTTC
D gene: .; clone size: .; CDR3 length: 15; V gene: TRBV2; J gene: TRBJ2-7; CDR3 protein: CASSEVPGLTGEQYF; CDR3 DNA: TGTGCCAGCAGTGAAGTCCCTGGTCTAACGGGTGAGCAGTACTTC
D gene: .; clone size: few; CDR3 length: 16; V gene: TRBV11-2; J gene: TRBJ2-7; CDR3 protein: CASSLPSHYANYEQYF; CDR3 DNA: TGTGCCAGCAGCTTACCCTCCCACTACGCAAACTACGAGCAGTACTTC
D gene: .; clone size: once; CDR3 length: 15; V gene: TRBV18; J gene: TRBJ1-2; CDR3 protein: CASSPRKAGRDGYTF; CDR3 DNA: TGTGCCAGCTCACCACGGAAGGCAGGGAGGGATGGCTACACCTTC
D gene: TRBD1; clone size: once; CDR3 length: 13; V gene: TRBV27; J gene: TRBJ2-5; CDR3 protein: CASRSDREETQYF; CDR3 DNA: TGTGCCAGCAGGTCGGACAGGGAAGAGACCCAGTACTTC
D gene: .; clone size: .; CDR3 length: 13; V gene: TRBV5-1; J gene: TRBJ2-7; CDR3 protein: CASSREIPYEQYF; CDR3 DNA: TGCGCCAGCAGCCGGGAGATCCCCTACGAGCAGTACTTC
D gene: TRBD1; clone size: .; CDR3 length: 19; V gene: TRBV11-2; J gene: TRBJ2-1; CDR3 protein: CASSLRGTGAIGSYNEQFF; CDR3 DNA: TGTGCCAGCAGCTTACGTGGGACAGGGGCAATCGGATCCTACAATGAGCAGTTCTTC
D gene: .; clone size: .; CDR3 length: 14; V gene: TRBV9; J gene: TRBJ2-5; CDR3 protein: CASSGGAFQETQYF; CDR3 DNA: TGTGCCAGCAGCGGCGGGGCCTTCCAAGAGACCCAGTACTTC
D gene: .; clone size: .; CDR3 length: 14; V gene: TRBV4-1; J gene: TRBJ2-7; CDR3 protein: CAPFFGGTSYEQYF; CDR3 DNA: TGCGCACCCTTTTTCGGGGGAACATCCTACGAGCAGTACTTC
D gene: .; clone size: once; CDR3 length: 14; V gene: TRBV6-2/TRBV6-3; J gene: TRBJ1-1; CDR3 protein: CASSYRQGGTEAFF; CDR3 DNA: TGTGCCAGCAGTTACCGTCAGGGAGGTACTGAAGCTTTCTTT
D gene: TRBD1; clone size: .; CDR3 length: 15; V gene: TRBV5-1; J gene: TRBJ1-4; CDR3 protein: CASSPEQGAFEKLFF; CDR3 DNA: TGCGCCAGCAGCCCTGAACAGGGGGCATTTGAAAAACTGTTTTTT
D gene: TRBD1; clone size: few; CDR3 length: 14; V gene: TRBV3-1/TRBV3-2; J gene: TRBJ2-1; CDR3 protein: CASSPQGAWDEQFF; CDR3 DNA: TGTGCCAGCAGCCCGCAGGGGGCTTGGGATGAGCAGTTCTTC
D gene: .; clone size: .; CDR3 length: 13; V gene: TRBV6-4; J gene: TRBJ1-6; CDR3 protein: CASSDTQVSPLHF; CDR3 DNA: TGTGCCAGCAGCGACACTCAAGTTTCACCCCTCCACTTT
D gene: TRBD2; clone size: once; CDR3 length: 14; V gene: TRBV5-1; J gene: TRBJ2-5; CDR3 protein: CASSQRGGGETQYF; CDR3 DNA: TGCGCCAGCAGCCAGCGGGGGGGCGGGGAGACCCAGTACTTC
D gene: TRBD1; clone size: .; CDR3 length: 20; V gene: TRBV3-1/TRBV3-2; J gene: TRBJ1-5; CDR3 protein: CASSPHQGGRPPGGNQPQHF; CDR3 DNA: TGTGCCAGCAGCCCCCACCAGGGGGGCCGTCCTCCGGGGGGCAATCAGCCCCAGCATTTT
D gene: TRBD1; clone size: few; CDR3 length: 13; V gene: TRBV7-9; J gene: TRBJ1-1; CDR3 protein: CAILQGMNTEAFF; CDR3 DNA: TGTGCCATCCTACAGGGGATGAACACTGAAGCTTTCTTT
D gene: TRBD1; clone size: once; CDR3 length: 15; V gene: TRBV30; J gene: TRBJ2-7; CDR3 protein: CAWSVLPDRASEQYF; CDR3 DNA: TGTGCCTGGAGTGTACTACCGGACAGGGCCTCCGAGCAGTACTTC
D gene: TRBD2; clone size: .; CDR3 length: 17; V gene: TRBV4-1; J gene: TRBJ2-3; CDR3 protein: CASSHGRGRTQGDTQYF; CDR3 DNA: TGCGCCAGCAGCCACGGGAGGGGAAGGACCCAAGGGGATACGCAGTATTTT
D gene: TRBD1; clone size: .; CDR3 length: 15; V gene: TRBV2; J gene: TRBJ1-1; CDR3 protein: CASSEGGINRGKAFF; CDR3 DNA: TGTGCCAGCAGTGAAGGTGGAATAAACAGGGGGAAGGCTTTCTTT
D gene: TRBD2; clone size: few; CDR3 length: 18; V gene: TRBV14; J gene: TRBJ2-1; CDR3 protein: CASRPGLAGGHSYNEQFF; CDR3 DNA: TGTGCCAGCAGGCCGGGACTAGCGGGGGGGCATTCCTACAATGAGCAGTTCTTC
D gene: TRBD2; clone size: .; CDR3 length: 14; V gene: TRBV19; J gene: TRBJ2-2; CDR3 protein: CATRTSGDTGELFF; CDR3 DNA: TGTGCCACCAGGACTAGCGGTGACACCGGGGAGCTGTTTTTT
D gene: .; clone size: .; CDR3 length: 14; V gene: TRBV6-6; J gene: TRBJ2-5; CDR3 protein: CASSSQGIGETQYF; CDR3 DNA: TGTGCCAGCAGCTCTCAGGGAATAGGAGAGACCCAGTACTTC
D gene: .; clone size: .; CDR3 length: 15; V gene: TRBV15; J gene: TRBJ1-4; CDR3 protein: CATSGGSSGREKLFF; CDR3 DNA: TGTGCCACCAGCGGGGGGTCCTCCGGAAGGGAAAAACTGTTTTTT
D gene: TRBD1; clone size: .; CDR3 length: 16; V gene: TRBV5-4; J gene: TRBJ2-3; CDR3 protein: CASSLGQGSLTDTQYF; CDR3 DNA: TGTGCCAGCAGCCTAGGACAGGGGTCCTTGACAGATACGCAGTATTTT
D gene: .; clone size: .; CDR3 length: 13; V gene: TRBV14; J gene: TRBJ1-2; CDR3 protein: CASSHRPIYGYTF; CDR3 DNA: TGTGCCAGCAGCCACAGGCCAATCTATGGCTACACCTTC
D gene: TRBD1; clone size: .; CDR3 length: 15; V gene: TRBV7-9; J gene: TRBJ2-7; CDR3 protein: CASSFMGQGVYEQYF; CDR3 DNA: TGTGCCAGCAGCTTTATGGGACAGGGAGTCTACGAGCAGTACTTC
D gene: .; clone size: .; CDR3 length: 15; V gene: TRBV3-1/TRBV3-2; J gene: TRBJ1-4; CDR3 protein: CASSQGGQPNEKLFF; CDR3 DNA: TGTGCCAGCAGCCAAGGGGGACAACCTAATGAAAAACTGTTTTTT
D gene: .; clone size: .; CDR3 length: 15; V gene: TRBV2; J gene: TRBJ2-2; CDR3 protein: CASGGVSRNTGELFF; CDR3 DNA: TGTGCCAGTGGTGGAGTGTCGCGAAACACCGGGGAGCTGTTTTTT
D gene: TRBD2; clone size: once; CDR3 length: 17; V gene: TRBV19; J gene: TRBJ2-2; CDR3 protein: CASSIGVGGGNTGELFF; CDR3 DNA: TGTGCCAGTAGTATAGGGGTAGGCGGGGGGAACACCGGGGAGCTGTTTTTT
D gene: TRBD2; clone size: .; CDR3 length: 15; V gene: TRBV5-1; J gene: TRBJ2-1; CDR3 protein: CASSWSSGGINEQFF; CDR3 DNA: TGCGCCAGCAGCTGGTCTAGCGGGGGGATAAATGAGCAGTTCTTC
D gene: TRBD2; clone size: .; CDR3 length: 16; V gene: TRBV19; J gene: TRBJ2-5; CDR3 protein: CASSKGLAGGGETQYF; CDR3 DNA: TGTGCCAGTAGCAAGGGACTAGCGGGAGGAGGAGAGACCCAGTACTTC
D gene: .; clone size: once; CDR3 length: 14; V gene: TRBV5-1; J gene: TRBJ2-1; CDR3 protein: CASSLQGSGNEQFF; CDR3 DNA: TGCGCCAGCAGCTTACAGGGATCAGGCAATGAGCAGTTCTTC